This T cell receptor (beta chain) was obtained from a study of T-cell memory formation after mild COVID-19. Study as a whole: TCR clusters mostly belonged to single donors.

Details on this clonotype: As yet, its antigen is unknown.

The CDR3 consists of 15 residues. Germline CDR1 is LNHDA and CDR2 is SQIVND (reference sequence). V dropped 3 bases and J dropped 0 bases, with 9 bases sitting between them. A 5'RACE reaction primed in the constant segment made cDNA libraries of TCR alpha and TCR beta, and these carried sample barcodes and UMIs. TCRdb re-called the 5' RACE reads with MiXCR, one entry per CDR3 protein. This sample has tens of thousands of distinct CDR3 sequences, with around 17% found just once. Study-level points and caveats: SARS-CoV-2 specificity was not confirmed for second-wave clones peaking on day 37. Memory cells collected pre-infection included some clones that later responded, suggesting cross-reactive memory joined.

The TCR comes from an adult woman who had mild COVID-19 (a few samples of this study predate the infection). Cell type and time point are not known. The specimen was PBMCs or a T cell subset sorted from them (not recorded which). The rearrangement joins TRBV19 to TRBJ2-1; D is ambiguous. The CDR3 loop reads CASSMHLSSYNEQFF. The CDR3 DNA reads as TGTGCCAGTAGTATGCACCTGAGCTCCTACAATGAGCAGTTCTTC.